The entry that follows covers one T cell receptor beta chain sequence. Antigen unknown. Some clones are missing from TCRdb's copy, which holds only in-frame ones; the method was immunoSEQ multiplex PCR. Seen here are around 110,000 clones, 80% to 95% observed once, and the top ten hold 3.3%. The CDR3 is 13 amino acids. V lost 7 bases, J lost 3 bases, and 9 bases lay in between. Germline V lookup: CDR1 SNHLY, CDR2 FYNNEI. The entry originates in a study of CD4+ T cells in melanoma. Overall study results and limits: CD8+ T cell, macrophage and B cell function reportedly correlated with neoantigen-specific CD4+ T cells. Diverse differentiation states were reported for melanoma neoantigen-specific CD4+ T cells.

The TCR comes from a human donor with melanoma. The chain is built from TRBV2 and TRBJ2-2; D remains ambiguous. The material sequenced was peripheral blood. The CDR3 DNA sequence: TGTGCCAGCAACCCCTCGTACACCGGGGAGCTGTTTTTT. It translates to CASNPSYTGELFF. The entire variable domain, with the rest obtained from reference TRBV2 and TRBJ2-2, is as follows: EPEVTQTPSHQVTQMGQEVILRCVPISNHLYFYWYRQILGQKVEFLVSFYNNEISEKSEIFDDQFSVERPDGSNFTLKIRSTKLEDSAMYFCASNPSYTGELFFGEGSRLTVL.